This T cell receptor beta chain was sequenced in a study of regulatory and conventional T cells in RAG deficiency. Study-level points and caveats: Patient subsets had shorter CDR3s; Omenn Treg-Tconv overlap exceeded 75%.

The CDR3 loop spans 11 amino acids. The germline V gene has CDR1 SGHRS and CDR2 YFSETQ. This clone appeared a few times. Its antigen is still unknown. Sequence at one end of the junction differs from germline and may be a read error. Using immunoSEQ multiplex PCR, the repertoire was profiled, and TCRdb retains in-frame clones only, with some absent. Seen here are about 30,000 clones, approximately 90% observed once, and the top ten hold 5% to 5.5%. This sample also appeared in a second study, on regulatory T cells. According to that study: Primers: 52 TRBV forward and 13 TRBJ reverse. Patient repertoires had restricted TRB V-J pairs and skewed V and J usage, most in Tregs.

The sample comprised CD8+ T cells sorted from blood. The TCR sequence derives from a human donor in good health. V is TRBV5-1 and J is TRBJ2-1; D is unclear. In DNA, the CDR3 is TGCGCCAGCAGCTCCAACAATGAGCAGTTCTTC. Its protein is CASSSNNEQFF.